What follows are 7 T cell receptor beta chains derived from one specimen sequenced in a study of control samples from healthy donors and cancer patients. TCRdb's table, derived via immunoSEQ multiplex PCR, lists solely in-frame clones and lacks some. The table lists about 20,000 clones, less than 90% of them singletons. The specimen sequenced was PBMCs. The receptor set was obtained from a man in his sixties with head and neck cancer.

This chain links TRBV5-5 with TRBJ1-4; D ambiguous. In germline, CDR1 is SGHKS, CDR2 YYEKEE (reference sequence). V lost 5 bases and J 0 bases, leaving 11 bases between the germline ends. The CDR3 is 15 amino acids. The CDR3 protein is CASSSDGSTNEKLFF. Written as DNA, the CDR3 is TGTGCCAGCAGTTCGGACGGCTCAACTAATGAAAAACTGTTTTTT.

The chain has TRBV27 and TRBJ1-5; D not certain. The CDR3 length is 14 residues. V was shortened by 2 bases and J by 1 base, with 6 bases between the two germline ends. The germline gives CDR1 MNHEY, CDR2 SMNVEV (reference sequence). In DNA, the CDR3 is TGTGCCAGCAGTTTAGTTGGGAGCAATCAGCCCCAGCATTTT. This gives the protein CASSLVGSNQPQHF.

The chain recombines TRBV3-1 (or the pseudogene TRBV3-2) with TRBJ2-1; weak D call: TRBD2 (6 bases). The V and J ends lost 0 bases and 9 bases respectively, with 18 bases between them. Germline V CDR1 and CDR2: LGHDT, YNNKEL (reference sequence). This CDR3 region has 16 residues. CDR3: CASSQDSGGDRLEQFF. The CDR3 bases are TGTGCCAGCAGCCAAGACAGCGGCGGGGACCGTCTTGAGCAGTTCTTC.

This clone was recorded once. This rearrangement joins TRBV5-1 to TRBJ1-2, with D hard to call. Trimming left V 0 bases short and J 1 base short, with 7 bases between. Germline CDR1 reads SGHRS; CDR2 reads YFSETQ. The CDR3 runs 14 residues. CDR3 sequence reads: CASSLAGNNYGYTF. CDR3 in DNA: TGCGCCAGCAGCTTGGCGGGGAATAACTATGGCTACACCTTC.

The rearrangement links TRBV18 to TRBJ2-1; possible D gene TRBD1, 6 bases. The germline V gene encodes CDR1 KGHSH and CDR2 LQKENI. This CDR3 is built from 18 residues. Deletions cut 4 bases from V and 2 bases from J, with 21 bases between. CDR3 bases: TGTGCCAGCTCACGCCCCGATATGACAGGAACCCCCTACAATGAGCAGTTCTTC. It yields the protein CASSRPDMTGTPYNEQFF.

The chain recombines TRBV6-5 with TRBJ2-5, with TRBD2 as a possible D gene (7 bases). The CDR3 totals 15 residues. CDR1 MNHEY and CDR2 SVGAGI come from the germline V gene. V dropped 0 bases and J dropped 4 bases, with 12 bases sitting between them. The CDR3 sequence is CASSYSAGAAETQYF. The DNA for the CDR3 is TGTGCCAGCAGTTACTCGGCGGGGGCAGCAGAGACCCAGTACTTC.

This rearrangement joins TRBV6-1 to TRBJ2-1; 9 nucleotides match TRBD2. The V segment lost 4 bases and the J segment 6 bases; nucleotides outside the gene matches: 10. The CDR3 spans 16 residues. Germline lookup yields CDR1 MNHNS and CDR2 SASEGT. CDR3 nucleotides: TGTGCCAGCAGTGCTCCCCCCGCGGGGGGGTCCAATGAGCAGTTCTTC. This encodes CASSAPPAGGSNEQFF.